The sequence of this TCR beta chain was determined in a study of vaccination effects on CD4 cells after COVID-19 (dated by TCRdb to 2022 to 2024). Regarding the research as a whole: In the ViraFEST assay, PBMC were stimulated with viral peptide pools, and antigen-specific CD4+ T cell clonotypes were then identified by expansion using TCR sequencing. Each well held fewer than 2.5 million PBMC cultured in IMDM containing approximately 5% human AB serum, about 10 IU/ml IL-2 and gentamicin, along with around 9.1 ug/ml peptides. Samples were taken from three convalescent patients early (day +14) and late (day +241, +227, +161 respectively) after vaccination. Across the study, the median time from the second dose to post-vaccine sampling was 72 days (range 14 to 241). SARS-CoV-2 spike-specific CD4+ TCR repertoires from before and after mRNA vaccination were compared in COVID-19 convalescent patients and in infection-naive vaccine recipients. Altogether, around ten COVID-19 convalescent patients and several SARS-CoV-2-naive healthy vaccine recipients made up the full study. Cultures from other donors in the study were sequenced using the Oncomine TCR Beta short-read assay on an Illumina iSeq 100. General conclusions and limits of the study: Limitations of the study were the small number of convalescent patients and the absence of early post-infection timepoints. At late post-vaccination timepoints, both infection-induced and vaccine-induced clones showed marked clonal contraction, consistent with waning T cell responses. In convalescent patients, the post-vaccine spike-reactive repertoire was composed mainly of new vaccine-induced clones that were largely distinct from infection-induced clones.

Note on this clone: The clone's antigen remains unknown. It has no much larger one-base neighbor in the sample; base qualities were not kept.

V is cut by 3 bases and J by 1 base, and the space between the germline ends is 1 base. From the cysteine through the phenylalanine, the CDR3 covers 13 amino acids. The DNA shown is the 39-base CDR3, in frame from base 1. After less than eleven days of culture, CD4+ T cells were isolated with the EasySep CD4+ T cell isolation kit. Convalescent patients had PCR-confirmed SARS-CoV-2 infection between March and December 2020, before Alpha, Beta and Delta variants emerged in the United States. Participants received two doses of either the BNT162b2 or the mRNA-1273 mRNA SARS-CoV-2 vaccine. On days 3 and 7, half of the culture medium was replaced with fresh IL-2-containing medium. Each peptide stimulation condition was cultured in triplicate wells unless otherwise noted. Using Ficoll-Paque Plus gradient centrifugation, PBMC were separated from whole blood and then either used fresh or cryopreserved at -140C. The QIAamp micro DNA kit was used to extract genomic DNA from the cultured CD4+ T cells.

The protocol used for the library was the immunoSEQ multiplex PCR assay. TCR beta CDR3 sequencing was performed on DNA from the cultured, isolated CD4+ T cells. As for how the authors treated the data: Non-productive TCR sequences were discarded, and reads were trimmed to the CDR3 region, with only CDR3s of 7 or more amino acids retained. Antigen-specific clonotypes were identified with the MANAFEST web app by comparing expansion in peptide wells against reference cultures. Positive clones required FDR<0.05 expansion versus reference and all other wells, odds ratio above 5, and frequency above 0.1% in two replicate wells. A clonotype was called cross-reactive if it was significantly expanded both in SARS-CoV-2 spike wells and in at least one common cold coronavirus spike condition. Using the stringdist R package, CDR3 similarity was measured by Levenshtein distance, and unrooted trees were constructed with ape in R 3.6.1. The clones in this table, taken by TCRdb from immuneACCESS, are in-frame only. Not every clone is retained; where verified, under half of the shortfall comes from an unresolved V gene, and the cause of the rest is unknown. The DNA was the basis for D and trimming; V, J and clone size are from that table. This sample lists 45,000 to 55,000 clones; about four fifths were detected once. The leading ten clones occupy under 5.5% of the sample.

This clonotype was obtained from a human donor who had a prior SARS-CoV-2 infection. The sample consisted of CD4+ T cells from PBMCs cultured without peptide, taken after COVID-19 vaccination. This receptor chain uses TRBV12-3 or TRBV12-4 and TRBJ2-6, with no reliable assignment of the D segment. CDR3 reads: CASSFSGANVLTF. The sequenced DNA: TGTGCCAGCAGTTTTTCTGGGGCCAACGTCCTGACTTTC.